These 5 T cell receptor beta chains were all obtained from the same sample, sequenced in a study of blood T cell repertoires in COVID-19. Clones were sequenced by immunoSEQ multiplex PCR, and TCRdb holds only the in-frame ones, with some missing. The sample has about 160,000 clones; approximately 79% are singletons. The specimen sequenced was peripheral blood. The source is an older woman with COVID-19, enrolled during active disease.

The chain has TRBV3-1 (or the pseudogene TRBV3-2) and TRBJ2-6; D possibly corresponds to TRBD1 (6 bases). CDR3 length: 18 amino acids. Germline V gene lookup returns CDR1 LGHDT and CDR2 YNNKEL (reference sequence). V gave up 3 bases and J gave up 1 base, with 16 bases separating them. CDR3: CASSQHGRTGSGANVLTF. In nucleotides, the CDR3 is TGTGCCAGCAGCCAGCATGGCAGAACAGGGTCTGGGGCCAACGTCCTGACTTTC.

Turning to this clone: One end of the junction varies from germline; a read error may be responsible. CDR3 nucleotides: TGTGCCAGCAGTGAAAGCTTCTCGGCGGGTTACGGGCAGTACTTC. This codes for CASSESFSAGYGQYF. The V gene is TRBV6-1, the J gene TRBJ2-7; D may be TRBD2 (5 bases). Germline lookup yields CDR1 MNHNS and CDR2 SASEGT. The CDR3 consists of 15 residues.

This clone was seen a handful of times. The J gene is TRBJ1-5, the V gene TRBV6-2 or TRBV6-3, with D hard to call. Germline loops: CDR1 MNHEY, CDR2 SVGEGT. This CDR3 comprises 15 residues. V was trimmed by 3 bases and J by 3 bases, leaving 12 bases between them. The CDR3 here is CASSYVGGINQPQHF. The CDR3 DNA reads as TGTGCCAGCAGTTATGTAGGAGGGATCAATCAGCCCCAGCATTTT.

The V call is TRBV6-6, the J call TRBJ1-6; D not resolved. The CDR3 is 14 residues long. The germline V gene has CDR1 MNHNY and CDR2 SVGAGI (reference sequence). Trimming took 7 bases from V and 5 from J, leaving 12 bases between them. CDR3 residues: CASIAAADNSPLHF. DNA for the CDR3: TGTGCCAGCATCGCCGCGGCGGATAATTCACCCCTCCACTTT.

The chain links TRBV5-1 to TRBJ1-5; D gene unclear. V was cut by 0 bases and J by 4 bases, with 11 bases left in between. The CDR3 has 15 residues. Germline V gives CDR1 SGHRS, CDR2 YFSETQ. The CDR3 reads CASSLGVGRNQPQHF. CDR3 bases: TGCGCCAGCAGCTTGGGGGTGGGGAGAAATCAGCCCCAGCATTTT.